The 4 T cell receptor beta chains below were found in one sample sequenced in a study of shared T cell receptors in the human thymus. The method was immunoSEQ multiplex PCR; TCRdb's version includes in-frame clones alone and lacks a portion of them. Among under 850,000 clones, 88% were seen once, and the ten largest hold 0.0095% to 0.013%. These sequences were also reported in another study, on human thymus T cells.

The sequencing sample was made of thymocytes. The receptors derive from a boy under two years old with a congenital heart defect.

J is TRBJ2-3 and V is TRBV7-9; the match to TRBD2 covers 10 bases. Germline V gene data show CDR1 as SEHNR and CDR2 as FQNEAQ (reference sequence). V shed 5 bases and J 7 bases; nucleotides not matched to a gene: 12. This CDR3 contains 16 residues. Written as DNA, the CDR3 is TGTGCCAGCAGCGCTATGAGCGGGAGGGTTAGAAATACGCAGTATTTT. This codes for CASSAMSGRVRNTQYF.

The chain combines TRBV9 with TRBJ1-2, with D unclear. Germline-derived CDR1 and CDR2 are SGDLS and YYNGEE. The CDR3 totals 16 residues. Trimming left V 0 bases short and J 2 bases short, with 14 bases between. The CDR3 is CASSVARQPTNYGYTF. CDR3 DNA: TGTGCCAGCAGCGTAGCTAGGCAGCCGACCAACTATGGCTACACCTTC.

The genes are TRBV11-3 and TRBJ2-5; D is perhaps TRBD2 (6 bases). V dropped 1 base and J dropped 2 bases, with 14 bases sitting between them. From germline, CDR1 is SGHNT and CDR2 YENEEA. This CDR3 contains 16 residues. CDR3 region: CASSLVNGGLQETQYF. The DNA for the CDR3 is TGTGCCAGCAGCTTAGTGAACGGGGGTCTGCAAGAGACCCAGTACTTC.

This chain connects TRBV5-4 to TRBJ2-3; D might be TRBD2 (5 bases). Per the germline V gene, CDR1 is SGHNT and CDR2 is YYREEE (reference sequence). The CDR3 is made up of 17 amino acids. The V and J ends lost 6 bases and 2 bases respectively, with 22 bases between them. The CDR3 spells CASTDLGFGELTDTQYF. The CDR3 DNA reads as TGTGCCAGCACCGACCTCGGTTTCGGGGAACTCACAGATACGCAGTATTTT.